Following are 27 T cell receptor beta chains from one sample sequenced in a study of cytomegalovirus exposure and HLA in healthy donors (dated by TCRdb to about 2017). The library was obtained by the immunoSEQ multiplex PCR assay. For the multiplex PCR, a mixture combining 60 forward primers for TCR Vbeta segments and 13 reverse primers for TCR Jbeta segments was used. The immuneACCESS repertoire file appears here via TCRdb, limited to in-frame rearrangements. These files lack a portion of the clones; in checked studies, under half of the deficit traces to unresolved V genes, and the cause of the others is not known. The sample table shows 250,000 or so clones, and around nine tenths are seen once. 1.5% to 2% of the sample is in the top ten clones. Sequencing was performed on PBMCs. The receptors derive from a girl aged 2-10 years in good health and CMV-seronegative.

The V gene is TRBV6-5, the J gene TRBJ1-2, with D unresolved. The length of the CDR3 is 11 residues. The V gene's germline CDR1 is MNHEY and CDR2 SVGAGI. V gave up 8 bases and J gave up 8 bases, with 12 bases separating them. Here the CDR3 reads CASAGLGGYTF. The CDR3 DNA follows: TGTGCCAGCGCGGGGTTAGGGGGCTACACCTTC.

The rearrangement joins TRBV7-9 to TRBJ1-2; D might be TRBD1 (6 bases). The germline gives CDR1 SEHNR, CDR2 FQNEAQ (reference sequence). This CDR3 has 17 residues. The V gene lost 4 bases and the J gene lost 5 bases, with 23 bases spanning the gap. The CDR3 DNA reads TGTGCCAGCAGCTCGGGCGGGGGGCTTTCAGATACGTATGGCTACACCTTC. Translating gives CASSSGGGLSDTYGYTF.

Here the CDR3 DNA reads TGTGCCACCAGCAGAGGGGGGGTACATCGATTCCGACAACTCCACGAGCAGTACTTC. It yields the protein CATSRGGVHRFRQLHEQYF. This sequence joins TRBV15 and TRBJ2-7; TRBD2 might be the D (6 bases). The CDR3 contains 19 residues. Trimming took 1 base from V and 5 from J, leaving 27 bases between them. Germline V gene sequence: CDR1 LNHNV, CDR2 YYDKDF (reference sequence).

The chain carries TRBV6-5 and TRBJ2-2; D is uncertain. The CDR3 length is 11 residues. V lost 8 bases and J 6 bases, leaving 7 bases between the germline ends. Germline V lookup: CDR1 MNHEY, CDR2 SVGAGI. The CDR3 reads CASYFSGELFF. The CDR3 bases are TGTGCCAGCTACTTCTCCGGGGAGCTGTTTTTT.

This clone has just a few counts. The rearrangement joins TRBV6-1 to TRBJ2-1; 12 bases are a match to TRBD2. In germline, CDR1 is MNHNS, CDR2 SASEGT. The CDR3 runs to 21 residues. V shed 2 bases, J shed 6 bases, and the junction held 20 bases outside the gene matches. CDR3 in amino acids: CASSEIGPPRLAGAGGNEQFF. In DNA, the CDR3 is TGTGCCAGCAGTGAAATTGGGCCCCCTAGACTAGCGGGAGCAGGCGGCAATGAGCAGTTCTTC.

This chain uses TRBV6-5 with TRBJ2-7, with D maybe TRBD2 (5 bases). The CDR3 contains 12 residues. CDR1 is MNHEY, CDR2 SVGAGI, per germline. The germline V and J ends were trimmed by 6 bases and 3 bases, with 9 bases remaining between them. CDR3 residues: CASSPDYYEQYF. The DNA of the CDR3 is TGTGCCAGCAGCCCCGACTACTACGAGCAGTACTTC.

V is TRBV28 and J is TRBJ1-5, with D hard to call. Between the trimmed V and J ends, which lost 7 bases and 6 bases, there was a span of 10 bases. The CDR3 sequence is 12 residues long. Germline V CDR1 and CDR2: MDHEN, SYDVKM. The CDR3 DNA reads TGTGCCAGCACCAAGCCAGGTCAGCCCCAGCATTTT. Amino acids: CASTKPGQPQHF.

The rearrangement links TRBV9 to TRBJ2-1, with 9 bases fitting TRBD2. The J segment lost 4 bases and the V segment lost 2 bases, leaving 4 bases of the junction unmatched. The CDR3 runs 15 residues. The V gene's germline CDR1 is SGDLS and CDR2 YYNGEE. The CDR3 nucleotides are TGTGCCAGCAGCGTTAGCGGGAGTGGTTACAATGAGCAGTTCTTC. It translates to CASSVSGSGYNEQFF.

The chain has TRBV2 and TRBJ1-2, with 10 bases fitting TRBD1. This CDR3 spans 14 amino acids. The germline CDR1 and CDR2 sequences are SNHLY and FYNNEI. The V gene end was trimmed by 3 bases and the J gene end by 4 bases; junction bases not matched to a gene: 2. The CDR3 here is CASSEDRGSYGYTF. DNA of the CDR3: TGTGCCAGCAGTGAGGACAGGGGGAGCTATGGCTACACCTTC. Together with reference TRBV2 and TRBJ1-2, the CDR3 gives the full variable domain: EPEVTQTPSHQVTQMGQEVILRCVPISNHLYFYWYRQILGQKVEFLVSFYNNEISEKSEIFDDQFSVERPDGSNFTLKIRSTKLEDSAMYFCASSEDRGSYGYTFGSGTRLTVV.

The chain carries TRBV7-3 and TRBJ1-1; D may be TRBD1 (5 bases). Per the germline V gene, CDR1 is SGHTA and CDR2 is FQGTGA. V was clipped by 2 bases and J by 5 bases, with 9 bases between them. The CDR3 is 13 amino acids. The CDR3 reads CASSLVRGTEAFF. The CDR3, as DNA: TGTGCCAGCAGCTTAGTAAGGGGAACTGAAGCTTTCTTT.

This clone came up once. The chain has TRBV7-9 and TRBJ2-7; 10 nucleotides match TRBD2. V lost 5 bases, J lost 1 base, and 5 bases stayed unmatched. The CDR3 contains 15 residues. The germline V gene has CDR1 SEHNR and CDR2 FQNEAQ (reference sequence). The CDR3 region has the DNA TGTGCCAGCAGCCTGACTAGCGGGTTTTCCTACGAGCAGTACTTC. Translated, it gives CASSLTSGFSYEQYF.

The rearrangement links TRBV6-1 to TRBJ1-1; D perhaps matches TRBD1 (6 bases). The CDR3 is made up of 14 amino acids. V gave up 4 bases and J gave up 3 bases, with 12 bases separating them. The germline V gene has CDR1 MNHNS and CDR2 SASEGT. CDR3 residues: CASSGPGQHTEAFF. Written as DNA, the CDR3 is TGTGCCAGCAGTGGCCCGGGACAACACACTGAAGCTTTCTTT.

The rearrangement joins TRBV5-1 to TRBJ1-1; tentative D call: TRBD1 (6 bases). Trimming removed 4 bases from V and 4 bases from J, with 20 bases in between. Germline V lookup: CDR1 SGHRS, CDR2 YFSETQ. This CDR3 is 16 amino acids long. The CDR3 bases are TGCGCCAGCAGCCTTATCCCCAGGGGCTTGAGCACTGAAGCTTTCTTT. Amino acids: CASSLIPRGLSTEAFF.

On this clone: One junction end disagrees with the germline gene, perhaps due to a read error. The V and J genes are TRBV7-9 and TRBJ2-5; 8 bases are shared with TRBD2. Germline CDR1 is SEHNR and CDR2 is FQNEAQ (reference sequence). This CDR3 comprises 16 residues. The CDR3 DNA follows: TGTTCCAGCAGCTTAGTAACTAGCGGAGGGCAAGAGACCCAGTACTTC. It specifies CSSSLVTSGGQETQYF.

The gene calls are TRBV30 and TRBJ2-2; TRBD2 might be the D (5 bases). CDR1 and CDR2 (germline): GTSNPN, SVGIG (reference sequence). This CDR3 spans 16 amino acids. The V end lost 2 bases, the J end lost 3 bases, and 16 bases lay between the germline ends. CDR3 sequence: CAWSQAGLGDTGELFF. The CDR3 DNA sequence: TGTGCCTGGAGTCAGGCCGGACTTGGGGACACCGGGGAGCTGTTTTTT.

The rearrangement links TRBV5-4 to TRBJ2-1; weak D call: TRBD2 (6 bases). V was cut by 1 base and J by 1 base, with 9 bases left in between. The CDR3 contains 15 residues. Germline V gene sequence: CDR1 SGHNT, CDR2 YYREEE (reference sequence). CDR3: CASSLYGGSYNEQFF. The CDR3 bases are TGTGCCAGCAGCTTGTATGGGGGGTCCTACAATGAGCAGTTCTTC.

The chain combines TRBV28 with TRBJ1-2; TRBD1 agrees at 7 bases. V lost 4 bases to trimming and J lost 7 bases; unmatched junction nucleotides: 9. The CDR3 length is 14 residues. Germline loops: CDR1 MDHEN, CDR2 SYDVKM. The CDR3 DNA is TGTGCCAGCAGTTACAGGGGAGCGTGGGGTGGCTACACCTTC. Amino acid sequence: CASSYRGAWGGYTF.

About this clone itself: This sample also contains other DNA sequences that code for the same CDR3. The chain links TRBV27 to TRBJ2-7, with D perhaps matching TRBD1 (6 bases). Trimming left V 2 bases short and J 3 bases short, with 8 bases between. This CDR3 is 13 amino acids long. Germline values: CDR1 MNHEY, CDR2 SMNVEV (reference sequence). As DNA, the CDR3 is TGTGCCAGCAGTTTAAGCAGGGGCTACGAGCAGTACTTC. Translating gives CASSLSRGYEQYF.

This clone was counted only a few times. The chain is built from TRBV5-1 and TRBJ2-1; the match to TRBD2 covers 9 bases. Germline CDR1 is SGHRS and CDR2 is YFSETQ. CDR3 length: 17 amino acids. Trimming cost V 4 bases and J 0 bases; bases outside gene matches: 8. CDR3 sequence (DNA): TGCGCCAGCAGCGGTCGGACTAGCGCGAGCTCCTACAATGAGCAGTTCTTC. Amino acids: CASSGRTSASSYNEQFF.

V gene TRBV11-2 combines with J gene TRBJ1-4, with 7 nucleotides matching TRBD1. This CDR3 contains 16 residues. V lost 4 bases, J lost 0 bases, and 5 bases stayed unmatched. CDR1 is SGHAT, CDR2 FQNNGV, per germline. This CDR3 reads CASSYRDSPTNEKLFF. CDR3 bases: TGTGCCAGCAGCTACCGGGACAGTCCAACTAATGAAAAACTGTTTTTT.

This sequence joins TRBV10-2 and TRBJ2-7; 9 nucleotides agree with TRBD1. The germline gives CDR1 WSHSY, CDR2 SAAADI. This CDR3 spans 14 amino acids. V gave up 7 bases and J gave up 7 bases; unmatched junction bases: 11. The chain's CDR3 is CASKPPGQGREQYF. CDR3 sequence (DNA): TGCGCCAGCAAGCCCCCGGGACAGGGTCGGGAGCAGTACTTC.

The CDR3 sequence: CASSKRLATGNTEAFF. As DNA, the CDR3 is TGTGCCAGCAGCAAGAGACTCGCGACAGGAAACACTGAAGCTTTCTTT. The chain has TRBV11-2 and TRBJ1-1, with D possibly being TRBD1 (6 bases). This CDR3 has 16 amino acids. CDR1 is SGHAT and CDR2 is FQNNGV in the germline V gene. The V and J ends lost 5 bases and 2 bases respectively, with 18 bases between them.

This clone was counted a single time. The rearrangement uses TRBV9 and TRBJ1-2; 9 bases fit TRBD1. J gave up 3 bases and V 0 bases, and 12 bases lay outside the gene matches. Per the germline V gene, CDR1 is SGDLS and CDR2 is YYNGEE. CDR3 size: 18 residues. Here the CDR3 reads CASSVALGLGQGDYGYTF. CDR3 sequence (DNA): TGTGCCAGCAGCGTAGCTCTAGGTCTGGGACAGGGAGACTATGGCTACACCTTC.

This clone came up a few times. J is TRBJ2-3 and V is TRBV5-1; D perhaps matches TRBD1 (6 bases). The CDR3 has 16 residues. The V end was cut by 4 bases, the J end by 1 base, with 16 bases between. The V gene's germline CDR1 is SGHRS and CDR2 YFSETQ. Here the CDR3 reads CASSKYLRGGTDTQYF. In nucleotides, the CDR3 is TGCGCCAGCAGCAAATACCTCAGGGGAGGCACAGATACGCAGTATTTT.

CDR3 sequence (DNA): TGTGCCAGCAGTCCTATCTCGGGGTACAATGAGCAGTTCTTC. Translated: CASSPISGYNEQFF. This rearrangement joins TRBV6-4 to TRBJ2-1; possibly TRBD2 for D (5 bases). This CDR3 is built from 14 residues. Germline V gives CDR1 MRHNA, CDR2 SNTAGT. V was shortened by 5 bases and J by 4 bases, with 12 bases between the two germline ends.

The sample holds a few counts of this clone. The rearrangement joins TRBV7-9 to TRBJ2-7; weak D call: TRBD1 (6 bases). The germline V and J ends were trimmed by 5 bases and 1 base, with 18 bases remaining between them. The CDR3 runs to 16 residues. The germline gives CDR1 SEHNR, CDR2 FQNEAQ (reference sequence). CDR3 in amino acids: CASSPPYGQSSYEQYF. Written as DNA, the CDR3 is TGTGCCAGCAGCCCCCCGTACGGACAGAGTTCCTACGAGCAGTACTTC.

The J gene is TRBJ1-4, the V gene TRBV6-1; 7 bases align to TRBD1. The CDR3 runs 16 residues. J lost 11 bases, V lost 0 bases, and 12 bases had no gene match. CDR1 is MNHNS and CDR2 is SASEGT in the germline V gene. CDR3 in amino acids: CASSEARAQTGSKLFF. CDR3 coding DNA: TGTGCCAGCAGTGAAGCCCGGGCCCAGACAGGGTCCAAACTGTTTTTT.